The next 32 T cell receptor beta chains were all read from a single sample in a study of T-cell reconstitution after alpha-beta-depleted transplantation in children. Unique molecular identifiers were incorporated during preparation of the TCRbeta library. A single record per CDR3 protein comes from TCRdb applying MiXCR to the PCR reads. The data contain approximately 400,000 distinct CDR3 sequences, approximately 10% of them seen just once; the ten biggest clones take up roughly 5.1%. Sequenced here: PBMCs from the stem cell graft donor, sampled from the stem cell graft. The receptor set was obtained from a human donor who donated a stem cell graft to a child with acute myeloid leukemia.

The chain couples TRBV25-1 to TRBJ2-2; no firm D call. V was clipped by 2 bases and J by 4 bases, with 5 bases between them. The CDR3 sequence is 13 residues long. Germline assignment: CDR1 MGHDK and CDR2 SYGVNS. CDR3 coding DNA: TGTGCCAGCAGTGAACACTCCACCGGGGAGCTGTTTTTT. It yields the protein CASSEHSTGELFF.

This clonotype was seen a handful of times. The chain is built from TRBV30 and TRBJ2-7; D is unclear. The ends were cut back, 0 bases at V and 3 bases at J, with 6 bases in the middle. This CDR3 is 12 amino acids long. CDR1 and CDR2 (germline): GTSNPN, SVGIG (reference sequence). CDR3 loop: CAWSVSVYEQYF. CDR3 DNA sequence: TGTGCCTGGAGTGTATCGGTCTACGAGCAGTACTTC.

The J gene is TRBJ1-1, the V gene TRBV12-3 or TRBV12-4; 12 bases are shared with TRBD1. With 6 bases clipped from V and 6 bases from J, the junction kept 11 bases outside the gene matches. This CDR3 has 16 residues. CDR3 coding DNA: TGTGCCAGCAGGAACCGGGACAGGGGGCTTGGCGCTGAAGCTTTCTTT. This sequence encodes CASRNRDRGLGAEAFF.

The chain recombines TRBV20-1 with TRBJ2-1; TRBD2 aligns across 11 bases. CDR1 is DFQATT and CDR2 is SNEGSKA in the germline V gene (reference sequence). The J segment lost 1 base and the V segment lost 0 bases, leaving 2 bases of the junction unmatched. The CDR3 extends over 16 amino acids. CDR3 nucleotides: TGCAGTGCTAGAGATAGCGGGAGGGGATCCTACAATGAGCAGTTCTTC. Translated, it gives CSARDSGRGSYNEQFF.

This clonotype was seen a handful of times. This chain uses TRBV3-1 with TRBJ2-5; TRBD2 aligns across 12 bases. The length of the CDR3 is 16 residues. Trimming at V came to 3 bases and at J to 5 bases, leaving 7 bases not matched to a gene. The germline V gene has CDR1 LGHDT and CDR2 YNNKEL (reference sequence). The DNA for the CDR3 is TGTGCCAGCAGCCATCACAGACTAGCGGGGGAGGAGACCCAGTACTTC. Translating gives CASSHHRLAGEETQYF.

This clonotype was detected a few times. The rearrangement joins TRBV5-1 to TRBJ1-1, with D possibly matching TRBD1 (5 bases). Trimming took off 3 bases at V and 3 bases at J, with 15 bases between the two ends. The CDR3 length is 15 residues. Germline values: CDR1 SGHRS, CDR2 YFSETQ. This CDR3 reads CASSSPGRTDTEAFF. In DNA form, the CDR3 reads TGCGCCAGCAGCTCGCCAGGGAGGACGGACACTGAAGCTTTCTTT.

The chain uses TRBV5-6 and TRBJ1-2; D remains ambiguous. Germline V gives CDR1 SGHDT, CDR2 YYEEEE. With 1 base removed from V and 2 bases from J, the gap between germline ends came to 9 bases. The CDR3 spans 14 residues. This chain's CDR3 is CASSLQQMNYGYTF. The CDR3 nucleotides read TGTGCCAGCAGCTTGCAACAGATGAACTATGGCTACACCTTC.

This chain uses TRBV6-1 with TRBJ1-5; 9 nucleotides match TRBD1. CDR3 length equals 16 residues. Losses at the gene ends were 5 bases for V and 3 bases for J; bases not matched to a gene: 8. CDR1 MNHNS and CDR2 SASEGT come from the germline V gene. The chain's CDR3 is CASSPLDRGDNQPQHF. In DNA, the CDR3 is TGTGCCAGCAGTCCCCTCGACAGGGGGGACAATCAGCCCCAGCATTTT.

This clonotype was observed a few times. This rearrangement joins TRBV20-1 to TRBJ1-6, with TRBD1 identical over 9 bases. Germline trimming cut 5 bases from V and 10 bases from J; bases unmatched to any gene: 9. The CDR3 runs 14 residues. Germline V gene data show CDR1 as DFQATT and CDR2 as SNEGSKA (reference sequence). The CDR3 is CSAVPGQGWSPLHF. Here the CDR3 DNA reads TGCAGTGCTGTTCCGGGACAGGGTTGGTCACCCCTCCACTTT.

The chain has TRBV7-2 and TRBJ2-3; TRBD1 matches 7 bases. Germline CDR1 reads SGHTA; CDR2 reads FQGNSA. J gave up 3 bases and V 5 bases, and 8 bases lay outside the gene matches. The CDR3 has 15 residues. The DNA for the CDR3 is TGTGCCAGCAGCGCAGAGGACAGGCTAACAGATACGCAGTATTTT. Translating gives CASSAEDRLTDTQYF.

This clonotype was counted only a few times. This chain uses TRBV5-5 with TRBJ2-7; no reliable D call. V lost 0 bases and J lost 4, with 11 bases in between. This CDR3 region has 14 residues. In germline, CDR1 is SGHKS, CDR2 YYEKEE (reference sequence). The DNA of the CDR3 is TGTGCCAGCAGCTTGGACGACGGCATTTACGAGCAGTACGTC. This gives the protein CASSLDDGIYEQYV.

This clonotype has just a few counts. In DNA, the CDR3 is TGTGCCAGCAGCTTAGACAGCAACTACGAGCAGTACGTC. Residues: CASSLDSNYEQYV. The rearrangement joins TRBV7-9 to TRBJ2-7, with no clear D. This CDR3 region has 13 residues. Germline-derived CDR1 and CDR2 are SEHNR and FQNEAQ (reference sequence). The germline V and J ends were trimmed by 1 base and 3 bases, with 7 bases remaining between them.

Many counts were recorded for this clonotype. The rearrangement links TRBV29-1 to TRBJ1-1; 7 bases are a match to TRBD1. CDR3 length equals 15 residues. The V gene's germline CDR1 is SQVTM and CDR2 ANQGSEA. With V trimmed by 0 bases and J by 1 base, 5 bases remained unmatched. The CDR3 loop reads CSVEEGQLTNTEAFF. CDR3 DNA sequence: TGCAGCGTTGAAGAGGGACAGCTAACGAACACTGAAGCTTTCTTT. The variable domain in full, with the rest retrieved from reference TRBV29-1 and TRBJ1-1, is SAVISQKPSRDICQRGTSLTIQCQVDSQVTMMFWYRQQPGQSLTLIATANQGSEATYESGFVIDKFPISRPNLTFSTLTVSNMSPEDSSIYLCSVEEGQLTNTEAFFGQGTRLTVV.

This clonotype was seen repeatedly, ten times or more. J is TRBJ2-1 and V is TRBV5-1; no clear D gene. Trimming left V 3 bases short and J 3 bases short, with 4 bases between. Germline V gives CDR1 SGHRS, CDR2 YFSETQ. The CDR3 totals 12 residues. The CDR3: CASSSVYNEQFF. The CDR3 coding sequence is TGCGCCAGCAGCTCGGTCTACAATGAGCAGTTCTTC.

This clonotype has just a few counts. The chain links TRBV29-1 to TRBJ2-6; D perhaps matches TRBD2 (6 bases). The CDR3 covers 13 residues. Germline V CDR1 and CDR2: SQVTM, ANQGSEA. V was cut by 4 bases and J by 3 bases, with 7 bases left in between. In nucleotides, the CDR3 is TGCAGCGTTGGGGGACTTGGGGCCAACGTCCTGACTTTC. It yields the protein CSVGGLGANVLTF. Looking up the rest from reference TRBV29-1 and TRBJ2-6 gives the full variable domain: SAVISQKPSRDICQRGTSLTIQCQVDSQVTMMFWYRQQPGQSLTLIATANQGSEATYESGFVIDKFPISRPNLTFSTLTVSNMSPEDSSIYLCSVGGLGANVLTFGAGSRLTVL.

This clonotype appeared a few times. The chain is built from TRBV5-6 and TRBJ2-3; no definite D call. V gave up 4 bases and J gave up 2 bases, with 17 bases separating them. Germline CDR1 reads SGHDT; CDR2 reads YYEEEE. CDR3 length equals 16 residues. The CDR3 DNA is TGTGCCAGCAGCAACCCCCGGGCAGACCTCACAGATACGCAGTATTTT. This codes for CASSNPRADLTDTQYF.

This clonotype was picked up many times. The chain uses TRBV7-8 and TRBJ1-5, with D unresolved. The CDR3 covers 14 residues. Germline CDR1 and CDR2: SGHVS and FQNEAQ. The V and J ends lost 7 bases and 0 bases respectively, with 10 bases between them. The CDR3 region has the DNA TGTGCCAGCAACCCTGTCTATAGCAATCAGCCCCAGCATTTT. This encodes CASNPVYSNQPQHF.

The chain recombines TRBV20-1 with TRBJ2-3, with TRBD2 identical over 7 bases. CDR1 DFQATT and CDR2 SNEGSKA come from the germline V gene (reference sequence). V lost 4 bases to trimming and J lost 4 bases; unmatched junction nucleotides: 11. This CDR3 has 15 residues. The DNA for the CDR3 is TGCAGTGCTACTGGCGGGAGACCTTTGGCAGATACGCAGTATTTT. It is translated as CSATGGRPLADTQYF.

This clonotype was seen many times. The CDR3 is CSGRDVGTEAFF. CDR3 sequence (DNA): TGCAGCGGTAGGGACGTAGGGACTGAAGCTTTCTTT. The genes are TRBV29-1 and TRBJ1-1, with D maybe TRBD1 (5 bases). CDR3 length equals 12 residues. CDR1 is SQVTM and CDR2 is ANQGSEA in the germline V gene. Deletions cut 7 bases from V and 5 bases from J, with 14 bases between.

This clonotype occurred a few times. For the CDR3, the DNA is TGTGCCAGCAGTCCCCAGGCTAGCGGGGCTGGGAATGAGCAGTTCTTC. This translates into CASSPQASGAGNEQFF. The V gene is TRBV12-3 or TRBV12-4, the J gene TRBJ2-1; 9 bases are a match to TRBD2. The CDR3 has 16 residues. Germline trimming cut 5 bases from V and 7 bases from J; bases unmatched to any gene: 12.

This clonotype was counted many times. V is TRBV7-8 and J is TRBJ1-1; D possibly corresponds to TRBD1 (5 bases). CDR1 SGHVS and CDR2 FQNEAQ come from the germline V gene. The CDR3 sequence is 15 residues long. The ends were cut back, 1 base at V and 1 base at J, with 10 bases in the middle. CDR3 coding DNA: TGTGCCAGCAGCTTAGAAGGGACTACGAACACTGAAGCTTTCTTT. Protein product: CASSLEGTTNTEAFF.

This clonotype was recorded a few times. This rearrangement joins TRBV6-5 to TRBJ2-5; D not resolved. V was shortened by 5 bases and J by 6 bases, with 13 bases between the two germline ends. The germline V gene has CDR1 MNHEY and CDR2 SVGAGI. This CDR3 has 13 amino acids. CDR3 amino acids: CASSLRRSQTQYF. CDR3 sequence (DNA): TGTGCCAGCAGTCTCCGACGGAGCCAGACCCAGTACTTC.

This clonotype was counted between two and nine times. J is TRBJ1-2 and V is TRBV6-1; the match to TRBD1 covers 10 bases. The CDR3 has 15 residues. Looked up from germline, CDR1 is MNHNS and CDR2 is SASEGT. V lost 5 bases, J lost 8 bases, and 11 bases stayed unmatched. The CDR3, as DNA: TGTGCCAGCAGTAATCAGGACAGGGGGTCTTACGGCTACACCTTC. The encoded protein is CASSNQDRGSYGYTF.

The genes are TRBV5-1 and TRBJ1-1, with 8 bases lining up with TRBD1. The V gene end was trimmed by 7 bases and the J gene end by 1 base; junction bases not matched to a gene: 6. The CDR3 runs 14 residues. Germline-derived CDR1 and CDR2 are SGHRS and YFSETQ. This chain's CDR3 is CASVGTGGNTEAFF. Written as DNA, the CDR3 is TGCGCCAGCGTCGGGACAGGTGGGAACACTGAAGCTTTCTTT.

This clonotype was picked up many times. V is TRBV7-8 and J is TRBJ2-5; 13 bases map to TRBD2. The germline CDR1 and CDR2 sequences are SGHVS and FQNEAQ. Unmatched junction bases numbered 7, after V lost 4 bases and J lost 5 bases. This CDR3 is built from 16 residues. The CDR3 region is CASSSTSGRATETQYF. The CDR3 region has the DNA TGTGCCAGCAGCTCAACTAGCGGGAGGGCCACGGAGACCCAGTACTTC.

This clonotype was recorded a few times. V and J are TRBV6-5 and TRBJ1-4; TRBD1 might be the D (6 bases). Trimming removed 5 bases from V and 7 bases from J, with 14 bases in between. This CDR3 region has 14 residues. Germline loops: CDR1 MNHEY, CDR2 SVGAGI. The DNA for the CDR3 is TGTGCCAGCAGTAACACAGGGTTGGGTGAAAAACTGTTTTTT. This translates into CASSNTGLGEKLFF.

The chain combines TRBV20-1 with TRBJ1-4; TRBD1 might be the D (5 bases). The V gene lost 6 bases and the J gene lost 7 bases, with 15 bases spanning the gap. The germline V gene has CDR1 DFQATT and CDR2 SNEGSKA (reference sequence). The CDR3 is 13 residues long. The CDR3 loop reads CSAQGPWSEKLFF. CDR3 DNA sequence: TGCAGTGCCCAGGGACCCTGGAGTGAAAAACTGTTTTTT.

This sequence joins TRBV20-1 and TRBJ2-1; 7 bases match TRBD2. Trimming removed 2 bases from V and 9 bases from J; junction bases left unmatched: 16. CDR3 length equals 16 residues. Germline V gene lookup returns CDR1 DFQATT and CDR2 SNEGSKA (reference sequence). The CDR3 protein is CSARTRAGEWGGEQFF. DNA for the CDR3: TGCAGTGCTAGAACCCGGGCGGGGGAGTGGGGGGGTGAGCAGTTCTTC.

This clonotype was seen at least ten times. The CDR3 loop reads CASSYDSEAFF. The CDR3 DNA reads TGTGCCAGCAGTTACGACTCCGAAGCTTTCTTT. The chain has TRBV6-6 and TRBJ1-1; D unresolved. The V and J ends lost 2 bases and 8 bases respectively, with 6 bases between them. The CDR3 is 11 residues long. CDR1 and CDR2 (germline): MNHNY, SVGAGI (reference sequence).

This clonotype was seen a handful of times. The rearrangement links TRBV29-1 to TRBJ1-2; 7 nucleotides match TRBD1. V lost 0 bases to trimming and J lost 3 bases; unmatched junction nucleotides: 10. CDR1 is SQVTM and CDR2 is ANQGSEA in the germline V gene. CDR3 length: 16 residues. The CDR3 region is CSVEDLRRGLDYGYTF. The CDR3 nucleotides are TGCAGCGTTGAAGATCTTAGGAGGGGGCTTGACTATGGCTACACCTTC. The variable domain in full, completed from reference TRBV29-1 and TRBJ1-2, reads SAVISQKPSRDICQRGTSLTIQCQVDSQVTMMFWYRQQPGQSLTLIATANQGSEATYESGFVIDKFPISRPNLTFSTLTVSNMSPEDSSIYLCSVEDLRRGLDYGYTFGSGTRLTVV.

This clonotype came up many times. The rearrangement uses TRBV5-1 and TRBJ1-4, with a tentative D call TRBD1 (5 bases). The CDR3 totals 14 residues. In germline, CDR1 is SGHRS, CDR2 YFSETQ. V lost 4 bases and J lost 6, with 13 bases in between. The CDR3 sequence is CASSHGTGDEKLFF. The CDR3 region has the DNA TGCGCCAGCAGCCACGGGACTGGCGATGAAAAACTGTTTTTT.

J is TRBJ2-2 and V is TRBV27, with 9 bases lining up with TRBD1. The germline CDR1 and CDR2 sequences are MNHEY and SMNVEV (reference sequence). With V trimmed by 6 bases and J by 2 bases, 13 bases remained unmatched. CDR3 length: 18 amino acids. The CDR3 DNA sequence: TGTGCCAGCAGCATTTACCCACTACAGGGGGCTAACACCGGGGAGCTGTTTTTT. Translation gives CASSIYPLQGANTGELFF.